This section outlines one TCR beta chain sequence together with its context. Germline trimming cut 6 bases from V and 6 bases from J; bases unmatched to any gene: 6. The CDR3 spans 16 residues. Germline-derived CDR1 and CDR2 are MNHEY and SVGEGT. The record originates from a study of blood T cell repertoires in COVID-19. Overall study context: Spain, Italy and the United States supplied samples that represented acute and convalescent COVID-19. Nucleic acid was either cDNA or gDNA, and it came from T cells, B-cell-depleted T cells, or PBMCs.

The authors' processing: Reference gene primer amplification gave estimated nucleated cell counts. Assay: immunoSEQ multiplex PCR; the TCRdb copy retains only in-frame clones and omits some. Clone size and V and J calls were adopted from that table, with D and trimming inferred from the DNA. The sample has fewer than 200,000 clones, around 80% seen once. The chain links TRBV6-2 or TRBV6-3 to TRBJ2-2; 14 bases align to TRBD2. Sequenced input: peripheral blood. This TCR derives from a woman aged 70 to 79 who had recovered from COVID-19. The CDR3 DNA follows: TGTGCCAGCAGCCGAGGACTAGCGGGAGGCCCCGGGGAGCTGTTTTTT. It yields the protein CASSRGLAGGPGELFF.